The TCR beta chain under discussion was sequenced for a study of cytomegalovirus exposure and HLA in healthy donors. The overall study: An earlier analysis found 100 million or so unique TCR beta sequences from approximately 170 million T cells. Study-wide results and caveats: The classifier reportedly diagnosed cytomegalovirus status with high specificity and sensitivity. Among the sequence variants, a highly shared cluster was likely an artifact of sequencing.

In regard to this clone: Its cognate antigen is unknown.

The primer mix had 60 Vbeta and 13 Jbeta primers. The table came from immunoSEQ multiplex PCR; TCRdb's copy has only in-frame clones and leaves some out. The sample has roughly 150,000 clones; 60% to 80% are singletons. In germline, CDR1 is SEHNR, CDR2 FQNEAQ (reference sequence). V shed 1 base and J 5 bases; nucleotides not matched to a gene: 3. This CDR3 has 14 amino acids. V is TRBV7-9 and J is TRBJ2-5; TRBD2 matches at 8 bases. Sequenced input: PBMCs. The TCR comes from a male donor in good health and CMV-seronegative. For the CDR3, the DNA is TGTGCCAGCAGCTTAGAGGCGGGAGGTGAGACCCAGTACTTC. This codes for CASSLEAGGETQYF.